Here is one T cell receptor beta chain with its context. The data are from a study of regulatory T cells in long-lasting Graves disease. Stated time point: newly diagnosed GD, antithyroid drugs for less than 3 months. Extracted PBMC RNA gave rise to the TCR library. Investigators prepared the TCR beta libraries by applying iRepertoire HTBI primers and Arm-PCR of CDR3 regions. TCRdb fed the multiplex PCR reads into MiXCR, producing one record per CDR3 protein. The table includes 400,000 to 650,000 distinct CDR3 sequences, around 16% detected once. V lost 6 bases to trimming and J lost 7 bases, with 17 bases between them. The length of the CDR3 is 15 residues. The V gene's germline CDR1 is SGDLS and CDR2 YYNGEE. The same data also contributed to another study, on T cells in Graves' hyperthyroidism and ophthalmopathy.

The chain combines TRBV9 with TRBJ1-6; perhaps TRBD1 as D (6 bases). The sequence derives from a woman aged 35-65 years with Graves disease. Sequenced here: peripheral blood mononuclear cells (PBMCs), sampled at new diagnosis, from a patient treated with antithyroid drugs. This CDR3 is CASTPGTSGNSPLHF. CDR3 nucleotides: TGTGCCAGCACCCCCGGGACATCGGGGAATTCACCCCTCCACTTT.